The T cell receptor beta chain under discussion was sequenced for a study of blood T cells in healthy people across ages. Across the whole study: Capture via template switching afforded approximately one barcoded beta molecule per two T cells.

There are 15 residues in the CDR3. Germline-derived CDR1 and CDR2 are SGHVS and FNYEAQ. Trimming left V 1 base short and J 7 bases short, with 14 bases between. Sample-barcoded 5' priming and a J-beta primer mix drove a second PCR of about 7 to 12 cycles. MiXCR was run by TCRdb on the 5' RACE reads, yielding one entry per CDR3 protein. The data contain 800,000 to 1,000,000 distinct CDR3 sequences, about 44% of them singletons. As regards this clonotype: Antigen specificity is unknown.

Study observations and caveats: More naive CD4+ cells and higher diversity marked long-lived donors relative to aged donors. Roughly linear declines in TCR beta diversity per million T cells occurred with age.

This TCR derives from a man in his thirties or forties in good health. Sequencing was performed on blood. This chain uses TRBV7-6 with TRBJ1-3; D unresolved. In DNA form, the CDR3 reads TGTGCCAGCAGCTTAGATTTCGGGAAGGCGAACACCATATATTTT. This gives the protein CASSLDFGKANTIYF.